This T cell receptor (beta chain) was profiled in a study of Ad26.COV2.S vaccination and SARS-CoV-2 variants. Turning to this clone: The junction departs from germline at one end; a sequencing error may be responsible.

Treatment defined: 15 to 20 received Ad26.COV2.S at low or high dose, single or two shots; about 5 received placebo; per-sample allocation not given. Specimen acquisition occurred on day 63 following the initial vaccine or placebo injection. The protocol was immunoSEQ multiplex PCR, while the TCRdb copy is restricted to in-frame clones and leaves out a portion. The sample lists roughly 380,000 clones, around 86% occurring once. The CDR3 sequence is 14 residues long. Looked up from germline, CDR1 is SGHDT and CDR2 is YYEEEE. This TCR was sampled from a person between 18 and 59 years old who received the Ad26.COV2.S COVID-19 vaccine or a placebo. The gene calls are TRBV5-6 and TRBJ1-2, with 7 positions matching TRBD1. The material was peripheral blood, obtained in a trial of Ad26.COV2.S vaccine versus placebo. Here the CDR3 DNA reads TGTGCCAGCAGTTTGGGACAGACCGTTTATGGCTACACCTTC. Its protein product is CASSLGQTVYGYTF. The full variable domain, with the rest looked up from reference TRBV5-6 and TRBJ1-2, is DAGVTQSPTHLIKTRGQQVTLRCSPKSGHDTVSWYQQALGQGPQFIFQYYEEEERQRGNFPDRFSGHQFPNYSSELNVNALLLGDSALYLCASSLGQTVYGYTFGSGTRLTVV.